This T cell receptor beta chain was recovered during a study of ipilimumab plus nivolumab after autologous stem cell transplantation (dated by TCRdb to the early 2020s). About the study as a whole: The median number of doses received by trial patients was 4 to 6 for ipilimumab and 8 for nivolumab. The intent-to-treat population of the trial was made up of under 40 patients. Both primary refractory and relapsed disease were represented in the DLBCL cohort, where 18-month progression-free survival was around 84% and 29%, respectively. Patients undergoing autologous transplant for high-risk diffuse large B cell lymphoma, mature T cell lymphoma, or multiple myeloma were enrolled in the trial.

Library creation used the immunoSEQ multiplex PCR assay. Drawn from immuneACCESS, this table holds only the in-frame rearrangements with V and J called that TCRdb kept. Clones are partly lost; checked studies trace under half to an unresolved V gene and leave the rest unexplained. The sample data list tens of thousands of clones, and about 86% of these were observed just once. The leading ten clones occupy around 5% of the sample. The CDR1 and CDR2 encoded by the germline V gene are SGHRS and YFSETQ. Germline trimming: 1 base from V, 1 base from J; junction bases outside gene matches: 6. The CDR3 numbers 16 residues from cysteine through phenylalanine. The retained sequence is limited to the CDR3, 48 bases, with the frame set at the first base. Overall study results and their limits: The authors concluded that combined checkpoint inhibition appeared tolerable when used as consolidation after transplant. Per the authors, a biologic rationale for further study of the post-transplant checkpoint inhibition approach was offered by T cell receptor repertoire, regulatory T cell phenotype and gut microbiota profiles.

Note on this clone: Its antigen is currently not known. No much larger clonotype is one base removed from it; base qualities were not supplied.

Checkpoint therapy began 14 to 28 days after autologous transplant, with ipilimumab given at 1 mg/kg intravenously on day 1 of selected weeks. Nivolumab was given at 3 mg/kg intravenously on day 1 of weeks 1, 4, 7, 10, and every two weeks through week 26. Combined checkpoint inhibition with ipilimumab and nivolumab as consolidation after autologous stem cell transplantation was tested in a Phase Ib clinical trial. The chain is assembled from TRBV5-1 and TRBJ2-5, with TRBD2 matching 8 junction bases. The receptor was isolated from a male donor with diffuse large B-cell lymphoma. The sequencing here drew on PBMCs, taken in a trial of ipilimumab plus nivolumab as post-transplant consolidation. The CDR3 protein is CASSLFAAGVQETQYF. Here is the DNA: TGCGCCAGCAGCTTGTTTGCAGCGGGGGTCCAAGAGACCCAGTACTTC.